This T cell receptor beta chain was identified in a study of T-cell memory formation after mild COVID-19. Study as a whole: Among the donors, TCR clusters were largely specific to each donor.

This CDR3 has 14 amino acids. V shed 3 bases, J shed 5 bases, and the junction held 8 bases outside the gene matches. Germline CDR1 is DFQATT and CDR2 is SNEGSKA (reference sequence). Regarding the study as a whole: Clones that contracted from day 15 to 85 had balanced CD4/CD8; later expanders were CD4+ biased.

This clonotype was detected only a few times. Its antigen is still unknown. One entry per CDR3 protein results from TCRdb running MiXCR on the 5' RACE reads. The sample records 540,000 or so distinct CDR3 sequences, about a fifth being singletons. The sample consisted of PBMCs or a T cell subset sorted from them (not recorded which). The clonotype was recovered from an adult woman who had mild COVID-19 (a few samples of this study predate the infection). Cell type and time point are not known. The chain combines TRBV20-1 with TRBJ2-3; 7 bases line up with TRBD2. Written as DNA, the CDR3 is TGCAGTGCTAGTGTGGCGGGAGAGGGAGATACGCAGTATTTT. Translating gives CSASVAGEGDTQYF.